The present T cell receptor (beta chain) was sequenced within a study of control samples from healthy donors and cancer patients (TCRdb year 2020). The library relied on the immunoSEQ multiplex PCR assay. This is the immuneACCESS table as TCRdb keeps it, with only in-frame sequences that have V and J called. A part of the clones is gone; compared with another copy, unresolved V genes explain less than half, and the rest is unexplained. The sample table records over 100,000 clones; approximately 89% of these occur just once. The ten top clones hold 3.4% of the sample. V and J lose 4 bases and 0 bases, and a span of 9 bases separates them. The CDR3 runs 14 residues from the cysteine to the phenylalanine. This entry keeps only the CDR3 DNA: 42 bases, framed from base 1. Looking up the germline V gene yields CDR1 SGHTA and CDR2 FQGNSA. Worth noting for this clone: Its cognate antigen has yet to be identified. One base away there is no much larger clone; base qualities are not given.

The chain is made from TRBV7-2 and TRBJ1-1; the D segment cannot be called with confidence. The receptor comes from a man aged 40-49 years in good health. Sequencing was performed on blood. The DNA reads TGTGCCAGCAGCTCTCAGGTTATGAACACTGAAGCTTTCTTT. Translated, this gives CASSSQVMNTEAFF.